These T cell receptor beta chains were read from a single sample in a study of T cells in Graves' hyperthyroidism and ophthalmopathy. Via MiXCR, TCRdb re-called the multiplex PCR reads, giving one row per CDR3 protein. The table lists about 400,000 distinct CDR3 sequences, around 14% of them singletons, with around a third in the top ten. The material sequenced was blood. The receptors stem from a woman in her twenties or thirties with Graves' hyperthyroidism. Each CDR3 is given with its conserved first and last residue.

J | V | CDR3
TRBJ2-7 | TRBV11-2 | CASSLRASSYEQSF
TRBJ2-1 | TRBV24-1 | CATSEGYNEQFF
TRBJ2-3 | TRBV28 | CASSLSRDPDTQYF
TRBJ2-2 | TRBV3-1 | CASSQPGLAAFGPGELFF
TRBJ1-2 | TRBV27 | CASSPIPTEEGQDTF
TRBJ2-1 | TRBV11-2 | CASSFRGQSSYNEQFF
TRBJ2-2 | TRBV24-1 | CATSDAGTGITGELFF
TRBJ2-1 | TRBV20-1 | CSAGTTGRGNEQFF
TRBJ2-5 | TRBV7-9 | CASSFLAQETQYF
TRBJ2-3 | TRBV7-2 | CASSASGRDTDTQYF
TRBJ2-7 | TRBV20-1 | CSAREDGRASYEQYF
TRBJ2-1 | TRBV20-1 | CSARDWGLAGVEQFF
TRBJ1-1 | TRBV30 | CAWCRDTEAFF
TRBJ1-6 | TRBV11-2 | CASSYLTGSPLHF
TRBJ2-3 | TRBV11-3 | CASSTGQGAVTQYF
TRBJ2-1 | TRBV27 | CASRGSVGQFF
TRBJ2-4 | TRBV12-3/TRBV12-4 | CASSLAFRAKNIQYF
TRBJ1-1 | TRBV6-5 | CASRRKLDTEAFF
TRBJ2-1 | TRBV20-1 | CSAKGEAGVNEQFF
TRBJ1-4 | TRBV6-1 | CASSEGTGREKLFF
TRBJ2-1 | TRBV19 | CASSIGQGIVDEQFF
TRBJ1-1 | TRBV9 | CASSWTGEGNTEAFF
TRBJ2-7 | TRBV11-2 | CASSLISVDEQYF
TRBJ2-4 | TRBV24-1 | CAIVQGAGLAKNIQYF
TRBJ2-5 | TRBV27 | CASSFGGETQYF
TRBJ2-1 | TRBV25-1 | CASSSESASYNEQFF
TRBJ2-3 | TRBV28 | CASRGGDSSTDTQYF
TRBJ2-1 | TRBV7-9 | CASSDLAGGPREQFF
TRBJ2-2 | TRBV5-5 | CASSLEVAGVNGELFF
TRBJ1-2 | TRBV28 | CASRGGGGYTF
TRBJ2-1 | TRBV12-3/TRBV12-4 | CASTRSGPNEQFF
TRBJ2-3 | TRBV5-4 | CASSPIPSTDTQYF
TRBJ2-3 | TRBV28 | CASSSPSAGGITDTQYF
TRBJ2-1 | TRBV5-4 | CASGGEEYEQFF
TRBJ2-5 | TRBV7-9 | CASSSTGGRGTQYF
TRBJ2-4 | TRBV7-2 | CASSSDRAKNIQYF
TRBJ1-2 | TRBV28 | CASSFWTGAEWGYTF
TRBJ1-4 | TRBV2 | CASSGGQGQKLFF
TRBJ2-7 | TRBV11-3 | CASSFGLASGEQYF